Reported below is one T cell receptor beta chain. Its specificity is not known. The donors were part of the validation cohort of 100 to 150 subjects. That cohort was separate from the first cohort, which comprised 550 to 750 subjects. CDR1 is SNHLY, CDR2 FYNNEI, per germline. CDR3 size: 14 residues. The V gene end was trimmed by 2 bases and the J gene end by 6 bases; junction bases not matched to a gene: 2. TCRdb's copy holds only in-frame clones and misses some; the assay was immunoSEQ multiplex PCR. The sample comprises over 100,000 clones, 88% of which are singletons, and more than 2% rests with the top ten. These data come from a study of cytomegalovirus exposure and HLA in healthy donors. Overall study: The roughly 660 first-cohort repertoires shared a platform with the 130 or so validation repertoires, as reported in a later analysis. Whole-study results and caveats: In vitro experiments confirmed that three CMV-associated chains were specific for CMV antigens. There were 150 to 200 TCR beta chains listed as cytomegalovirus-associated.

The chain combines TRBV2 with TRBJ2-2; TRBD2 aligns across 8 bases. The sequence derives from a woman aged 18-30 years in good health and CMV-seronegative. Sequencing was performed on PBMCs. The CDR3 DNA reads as TGTGCCAGCAGTGAAACCGGGGGGGCCGGGGAGCTGTTTTTT. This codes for CASSETGGAGELFF.